What follows describes a single TCR beta chain. This same CDR3 is encoded by further DNA sequences in the sample. The data were produced by immunoSEQ multiplex PCR, yet TCRdb's version contains in-frame clones alone and is incomplete. The sample includes 2 million to 2.5 million clones, approximately 95% seen only once; the top ten take roughly 0.36%. Germline V gene lookup returns CDR1 SEHNR and CDR2 FQNEAQ (reference sequence). There are 13 residues in the CDR3. V lost 5 bases, J lost 0 bases, and 7 bases lay in between. This sample was taken from a study of shared clonotypes between healthy human individuals.

The sample comprised naive CD4+ T cells from PBMCs. Subset described: CD45RA+ positively selected. The chain carries TRBV7-9 and TRBJ1-2; D is ambiguous. The source of this sequence is a man aged 18 to 29 in good health. Some clones in this sample may be carry-over from other donors' samples. The DNA for the CDR3 is TGTGCCAGCAGCACCGGACCTAACTATGGCTACACCTTC. Translating it yields CASSTGPNYGYTF.